This T cell receptor beta chain was captured by sequencing in a study of T-cell reconstitution after alpha-beta-depleted transplantation in children. Whole-study results and caveats: It was reported that alpha-beta T cells came from several hundred expanded graft clones (about two months after transplant). Surviving recipient T cells and thymic progenitors underlay high day-60 TCRbeta diversity in some patients. Diversity and T-cell counts at one year after transplant derived mostly from new T cells.

This CDR3 region has 14 residues. V shed 0 bases and J shed 4 bases, with 11 bases lying between them. CDR1 is SGHNT and CDR2 is YYREEE in the germline V gene (reference sequence). Points on this clonotype: Its antigen is undetermined.

Library preparation (for TCRbeta) was performed with unique molecular identifiers. One entry per CDR3 protein results from TCRdb running MiXCR on the PCR reads. The sample shows about 980,000 distinct CDR3 sequences, about 31% of them seen only once. The chain has TRBV5-4 and TRBJ2-7; D gene uncertain. The clonotype comes from a boy under two years old who had a stem cell transplant for SCID, so the T cells may come from the graft donor. Sequencing used PBMCs, mostly from graft donor cells, obtained 360 days after TCRalphabeta/CD19-depleted stem cell transplant. Written as DNA, the CDR3 is TGTGCCAGCAGCTTGGGGTTAGACCCGTACGAGCAGTACTTC. It is translated as CASSLGLDPYEQYF.